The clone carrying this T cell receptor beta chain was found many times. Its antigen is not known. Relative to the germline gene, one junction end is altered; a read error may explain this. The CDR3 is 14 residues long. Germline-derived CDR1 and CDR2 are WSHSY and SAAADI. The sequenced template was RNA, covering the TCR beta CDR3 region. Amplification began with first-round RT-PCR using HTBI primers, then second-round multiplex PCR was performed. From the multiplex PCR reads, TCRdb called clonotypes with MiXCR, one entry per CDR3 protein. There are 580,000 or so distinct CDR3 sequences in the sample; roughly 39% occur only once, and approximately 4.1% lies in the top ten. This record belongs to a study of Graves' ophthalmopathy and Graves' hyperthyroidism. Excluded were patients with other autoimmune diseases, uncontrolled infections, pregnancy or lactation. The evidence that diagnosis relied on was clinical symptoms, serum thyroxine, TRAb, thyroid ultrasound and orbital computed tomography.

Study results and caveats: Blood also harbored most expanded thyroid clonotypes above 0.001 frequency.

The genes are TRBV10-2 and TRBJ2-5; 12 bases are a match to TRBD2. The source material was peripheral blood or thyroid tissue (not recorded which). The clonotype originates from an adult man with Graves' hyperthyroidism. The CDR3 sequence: CASSEGLAGETQYF. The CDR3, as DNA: TGTGCCAGCAGCGAGGGACTAGCGGGAGAGACCCAGTACTTC.